A selection of T cell receptor beta chains follows, all from one sample in a study of OX40 agonist ivuxolimab in advanced cancers. TCRdb's copy holds only in-frame clones and misses some; the assay was immunoSEQ multiplex PCR. The repertoire holds about 20,000 clones, approximately 80% seen once, with approximately 3.1% in the top ten. The material was CD4+ or CD8+ T cells sorted from blood, obtained in a trial of the OX40 agonist ivuxolimab. Every receptor here comes from an adult with an advanced solid tumor such as melanoma, head and neck, liver or kidney cancer. Both conserved end residues are part of each CDR3. D genes are given only for firm matches. The size of a clone is reported for some rows only, either as once, few or many, or as a class for expanded clones.

d_gene: NA; j_gene: TRBJ2-2; abundance: NA; v_gene: TRBV6-1; CDR3aa: CASPIRDTGELFF; CDR3nt: TGTGCCAGCCCCATAAGGGACACCGGGGAGCTGTTTTTT
d_gene: NA; j_gene: TRBJ1-1; abundance: few; v_gene: TRBV2; CDR3aa: CASSLFGTTEAFF; CDR3nt: TGTGCCAGCAGTCTCTTCGGGACAACGGAAGCTTTCTTT
d_gene: TRBD2; j_gene: TRBJ2-1; abundance: once; v_gene: TRBV18; CDR3aa: CASSPPSGGKYNEQFF; CDR3nt: TGTGCCAGCTCACCACCAAGCGGGGGTAAATACAATGAGCAGTTCTTC
d_gene: NA; j_gene: TRBJ2-2; abundance: NA; v_gene: TRBV19; CDR3aa: CASSPGYRGGNGELFF; CDR3nt: TGTGCCAGTTCCCCCGGATACAGGGGAGGCAACGGGGAGCTGTTTTTT
d_gene: TRBD1; j_gene: TRBJ2-6; abundance: NA; v_gene: TRBV19; CDR3aa: CASNGGTGLSGANVLTF; CDR3nt: TGTGCCAGTAATGGCGGGACAGGGTTGAGTGGGGCCAACGTCCTGACTTTC
d_gene: NA; j_gene: TRBJ1-1; abundance: NA; v_gene: TRBV7-9; CDR3aa: CASSHGRLGTEAFF; CDR3nt: TGTGCCAGCAGCCATGGGAGGCTGGGGACTGAAGCTTTCTTT
d_gene: NA; j_gene: TRBJ1-4; abundance: NA; v_gene: TRBV5-1; CDR3aa: CASSFGNEKLFF; CDR3nt: TGCGCCAGCAGCTTTGGGAATGAAAAACTGTTTTTT
d_gene: NA; j_gene: TRBJ1-2; abundance: NA; v_gene: TRBV28; CDR3aa: CASSFGGVGYTF; CDR3nt: TGTGCCAGCAGTTTTGGGGGTGTTGGCTACACCTTC
d_gene: NA; j_gene: TRBJ2-7; abundance: NA; v_gene: TRBV1; CDR3aa: CTSSHPRLRLAGFSYEQYF; CDR3nt: TGCACCAGCAGCCACCCCAGACTCCGTCTAGCGGGGTTCTCCTACGAGCAGTACTTC
d_gene: NA; j_gene: TRBJ2-1; abundance: NA; v_gene: TRBV7-2; CDR3aa: CASSSDPRNEQFF; CDR3nt: TGTGCCAGCAGCTCGGACCCGAGGAATGAGCAGTTCTTC
d_gene: NA; j_gene: TRBJ1-6; abundance: NA; v_gene: TRBV9; CDR3aa: CASSVAGGSYSPLHF; CDR3nt: TGTGCCAGCAGCGTAGCTGGGGGAAGTTATTCACCCCTCCACTTT
d_gene: TRBD1; j_gene: TRBJ1-4; abundance: NA; v_gene: TRBV19; CDR3aa: CASSMGTGGNEKLFF; CDR3nt: TGTGCCAGTAGTATGGGTACAGGGGGTAATGAAAAACTGTTTTTT
d_gene: TRBD2; j_gene: TRBJ2-2; abundance: NA; v_gene: TRBV5-1; CDR3aa: CASSFHGGRSNTGELFF; CDR3nt: TGCGCCAGCAGCTTTCACGGCGGGAGGAGTAACACCGGGGAGCTGTTTTTT
d_gene: NA; j_gene: TRBJ1-1; abundance: few; v_gene: TRBV7-9; CDR3aa: CASRQGGPNTEAFF; CDR3nt: TGTGCCAGCAGACAAGGGGGGCCGAACACTGAAGCTTTCTTT
d_gene: TRBD2; j_gene: TRBJ2-5; abundance: NA; v_gene: TRBV19; CDR3aa: CASTSGGAGGETQYF; CDR3nt: TGTGCCAGTACTAGCGGGGGGGCTGGAGGAGAGACCCAGTACTTC
d_gene: NA; j_gene: TRBJ1-6; abundance: NA; v_gene: TRBV7-9; CDR3aa: CASSLSAGPLHF; CDR3nt: TGTGCCAGCAGCCTTTCCGCGGGACCCCTCCACTTT
d_gene: NA; j_gene: TRBJ2-7; abundance: NA; v_gene: TRBV6-5; CDR3aa: CATYNFPYEQYF; CDR3nt: TGTGCCACCTACAACTTTCCCTACGAGCAGTACTTC
d_gene: NA; j_gene: TRBJ1-2; abundance: once; v_gene: TRBV11-2; CDR3aa: CASSLDRRVGYTF; CDR3nt: TGTGCCAGCAGCTTAGATCGCCGGGTTGGCTACACCTTC
d_gene: TRBD2; j_gene: TRBJ2-5; abundance: NA; v_gene: TRBV7-9; CDR3aa: CASSDSGRGETQYF; CDR3nt: TGTGCCAGCAGCGATAGCGGGAGAGGGGAGACCCAGTACTTC
d_gene: NA; j_gene: TRBJ2-5; abundance: few; v_gene: TRBV20-1; CDR3aa: CSARVGETQYF; CDR3nt: TGCAGTGCTAGAGTGGGCGAGACCCAGTACTTC
d_gene: NA; j_gene: TRBJ2-7; abundance: NA; v_gene: TRBV6-5; CDR3aa: CASRFGTKAEQYF; CDR3nt: TGTGCCAGCAGATTTGGGACGAAGGCGGAGCAGTACTTC
d_gene: NA; j_gene: TRBJ2-1; abundance: once; v_gene: TRBV7-2; CDR3aa: CASSFSGENNEQFF; CDR3nt: TGTGCCAGCAGCTTCTCGGGGGAGAACAATGAGCAGTTCTTC
d_gene: NA; j_gene: TRBJ1-2; abundance: NA; v_gene: TRBV19; CDR3aa: CASTSIGRARESYGYTF; CDR3nt: TGTGCCAGTACATCAATCGGCAGGGCCCGGGAGAGCTATGGCTACACCTTC
d_gene: NA; j_gene: TRBJ2-5; abundance: NA; v_gene: TRBV5-4; CDR3aa: CASTLRPRSETQYF; CDR3nt: TGTGCCAGCACCCTACGTCCACGAAGCGAGACCCAGTACTTC
d_gene: NA; j_gene: TRBJ2-4; abundance: once; v_gene: TRBV7-6; CDR3aa: CASSLSPGNIQYF; CDR3nt: TGTGCCAGCAGCTTAAGCCCAGGCAACATTCAGTACTTC
d_gene: TRBD1; j_gene: TRBJ1-5; abundance: NA; v_gene: TRBV5-1; CDR3aa: CASSPGTGELRRNQPQHF; CDR3nt: TGCGCCAGCAGCCCCGGGACAGGGGAGCTTCGGCGGAATCAGCCCCAGCATTTT
d_gene: NA; j_gene: TRBJ2-5; abundance: NA; v_gene: TRBV6-5; CDR3aa: CASSYGQLGETQYF; CDR3nt: TGTGCCAGCAGTTACGGACAGTTAGGGGAGACCCAGTACTTC
d_gene: NA; j_gene: TRBJ1-1; abundance: NA; v_gene: TRBV19; CDR3aa: CASSRGRNTEAFF; CDR3nt: TGTGCCAGTAGCCGGGGGCGTAACACTGAAGCTTTCTTT
d_gene: TRBD2; j_gene: TRBJ2-2; abundance: NA; v_gene: TRBV28; CDR3aa: CASSLKWSGIGTGELFF; CDR3nt: TGTGCCAGCAGTTTAAAGTGGAGCGGGATAGGCACCGGGGAGCTGTTTTTT
d_gene: TRBD1; j_gene: TRBJ1-4; abundance: NA; v_gene: TRBV18; CDR3aa: CASSGTARDEKLFF; CDR3nt: TGTGCCAGCTCTGGGACAGCCAGGGATGAAAAACTGTTTTTT
d_gene: TRBD1; j_gene: TRBJ2-7; abundance: NA; v_gene: TRBV28; CDR3aa: CASSPRVGQVYEQYF; CDR3nt: TGTGCCAGCAGTCCCCGTGTGGGACAGGTCTACGAGCAGTACTTC
d_gene: NA; j_gene: TRBJ1-1; abundance: few; v_gene: TRBV4-1; CDR3aa: CASSQRAGGTEAFF; CDR3nt: TGCGCCAGCAGCCAACGCGCCGGTGGCACTGAAGCTTTCTTT
d_gene: NA; j_gene: TRBJ2-7; abundance: NA; v_gene: TRBV7-3; CDR3aa: CASSLGDSRYEQYF; CDR3nt: TGTGCCAGCAGCTTAGGGGACTCGCGATACGAGCAGTACTTC
d_gene: NA; j_gene: TRBJ1-5; abundance: once; v_gene: TRBV30; CDR3aa: CAHGGSNQPQHF; CDR3nt: TGTGCCCACGGGGGAAGCAATCAGCCCCAGCATTTT